The 13 T cell receptor beta chains below come from one sample, sequenced in a study of control samples from healthy donors and cancer patients. Using immunoSEQ multiplex PCR, the repertoire was profiled, and TCRdb retains in-frame clones only, with some absent. The repertoire holds over 120,000 clones, 85% to 95% seen once, with more than 13% in the top ten. Sequencing input: PBMCs. These receptors were taken from a man between 60 and 70 years old with colorectal cancer.

The V gene is TRBV7-6, the J gene TRBJ2-3; 9 nucleotides agree with TRBD2. Germline V lookup: CDR1 SGHVS, CDR2 FNYEAQ. The J segment lost 0 bases and the V segment lost 4 bases, leaving 5 bases of the junction unmatched. The CDR3 loop spans 16 amino acids. The CDR3 nucleotides read TGTGCCAGCAGCTCGGGACTAGCAGGGAGCACAGATACGCAGTATTTT. It specifies CASSSGLAGSTDTQYF.

The chain is built from TRBV9 and TRBJ1-2; a weak D match, TRBD1 (5 bases). Germline lookup yields CDR1 SGDLS and CDR2 YYNGEE. There are 13 residues in the CDR3. V lost 2 bases, J lost 2 bases, and 7 bases lay in between. The DNA for the CDR3 is TGTGCCAGCAGCGTTCAGGGAAACTATGGCTACACCTTC. Its protein product is CASSVQGNYGYTF.

The chain has TRBV24-1 and TRBJ2-3, with 14 bases lining up with TRBD2. The CDR3 runs to 19 residues. Trimming took 1 base from V and 3 from J; bases not matched to a gene: 8. Germline V lookup: CDR1 KGHDR, CDR2 SFDVKD. The CDR3 spells CATSDFETSGGDGTDTQYF. In nucleotides, the CDR3 is TGTGCCACCAGTGATTTTGAGACTAGCGGGGGGGACGGAACAGATACGCAGTATTTT.

This clone occurred once. This chain connects TRBV5-8 to TRBJ2-2; D is perhaps TRBD2 (6 bases). The length of the CDR3 is 17 residues. Germline V CDR1 and CDR2: SGHTS, YDEGEE. The V end was cut by 0 bases, the J end by 6 bases, with 18 bases between. CDR3 protein: CASSLAGSTSWSGELFF. The CDR3 bases are TGTGCCAGCAGCTTGGCCGGAAGTACTAGCTGGTCCGGGGAGCTGTTTTTT.

The chain joins TRBV4-3 to TRBJ2-1; the match to TRBD1 covers 10 bases. The trim removed 0 bases at V and 9 bases at J, leaving 8 bases unmatched. Per the germline V gene, CDR1 is LGHNA and CDR2 is YSLEER. The CDR3 has 16 residues. The CDR3 loop is CASSQDYRTGGSEQFF. CDR3 DNA sequence: TGCGCCAGCAGCCAAGATTATAGGACAGGGGGTAGTGAGCAGTTCTTC.

The V and J genes are TRBV3-1 (or the pseudogene TRBV3-2) and TRBJ1-4; possibly TRBD1 for D (5 bases). Trimming pared 1 base from V and 17 bases from J, leaving 17 bases between. CDR3 size: 13 residues. Germline CDR1 reads LGHDT; CDR2 reads YNNKEL (reference sequence). The CDR3 bases are TGTGCCAGCAGCCAAGGACGATCAGGGCGTAGATTTTTT. Protein sequence: CASSQGRSGRRFF.

The chain links TRBV5-1 to TRBJ1-3; D gene unclear. CDR3 length: 15 residues. Looked up from germline, CDR1 is SGHRS and CDR2 is YFSETQ. Trimming pared 0 bases from V and 0 bases from J, leaving 7 bases between. The CDR3: CASSLATDSGNTIYF. Written as DNA, the CDR3 is TGCGCCAGCAGCTTGGCCACAGACTCTGGAAACACCATATATTTT. Variable domain in full (rest from reference TRBV5-1 and TRBJ1-3): KAGVTQTPRYLIKTRGQQVTLSCSPISGHRSVSWYQQTPGQGLQFLFEYFSETQRNKGNFPGRFSGRQFSNSRSEMNVSTLELGDSALYLCASSLATDSGNTIYFGEGSWLTVV.

The J gene is TRBJ2-3, the V gene TRBV20-1, with D possibly matching TRBD2 (6 bases). Trimming stripped 6 bases from V and 5 bases from J, with 9 bases between. The CDR3 loop spans 11 amino acids. Germline CDR1 is DFQATT and CDR2 is SNEGSKA (reference sequence). This chain's CDR3 is CSARRGDTQYF. As DNA, the CDR3 is TGCAGTGCCCGGAGGGGAGATACGCAGTATTTT.

The chain employs TRBV15 and TRBJ1-2; 8 nucleotides match TRBD1. The CDR3 covers 15 residues. Germline trimming cut 5 bases from V and 4 bases from J; bases unmatched to any gene: 9. Looked up from germline, CDR1 is LNHNV and CDR2 is YYDKDF (reference sequence). CDR3 protein: CATSPGQGIFYGYTF. As DNA, the CDR3 is TGTGCCACCAGCCCTGGACAGGGAATCTTCTATGGCTACACCTTC.

This clone showed up just once. J is TRBJ1-2 and V is TRBV5-5; 7 nucleotides align to TRBD1. V lost 1 base to trimming and J lost 7 bases; unmatched junction nucleotides: 1. The length of the CDR3 is 12 residues. Germline loops: CDR1 SGHKS, CDR2 YYEKEE (reference sequence). CDR3 region: CASSLNRGGYTF. The CDR3 DNA reads as TGTGCCAGCAGCTTGAACAGGGGTGGCTACACCTTC.

This chain joins TRBV19 and TRBJ1-6, with D perhaps TRBD1 (5 bases). The V gene's germline CDR1 is LNHDA and CDR2 SQIVND (reference sequence). There are 13 residues in the CDR3. This CDR3 is CATASSYNSPLHF. The DNA for the CDR3 is TGTGCGACAGCGAGCTCCTATAATTCACCCCTCCACTTT.

V and J are TRBV3-1 (or the pseudogene TRBV3-2) and TRBJ1-3, with TRBD1 matching 10 bases. CDR1 and CDR2 from the germline V gene are LGHDT and YNNKEL (reference sequence). The CDR3 is 19 residues long. Trimming took 0 bases from V and 0 from J; bases not matched to a gene: 8. The CDR3 sequence is CASSQDERDRGFSGNTIYF. CDR3 DNA sequence: TGTGCCAGCAGCCAAGATGAAAGGGACAGGGGCTTCTCTGGAAACACCATATATTTT.

The chain uses TRBV7-8 and TRBJ1-2; no clear D gene. The length of the CDR3 is 13 residues. Germline V gene data show CDR1 as SGHVS and CDR2 as FQNEAQ. With 5 bases removed from V and 2 bases from J, the gap between germline ends came to 9 bases. CDR3: CASSPAQNYGYTF. CDR3 in DNA: TGTGCCAGCAGCCCTGCCCAAAACTATGGCTACACCTTC. Together with reference TRBV7-8 and TRBJ1-2, the CDR3 gives the full variable domain: GAGVSQSPRYKVAKRGQDVALRCDPISGHVSLFWYQQALGQGPEFLTYFQNEAQLDKSGLPSDRFFAERPEGSVSTLKIQRTQQEDSAVYLCASSPAQNYGYTFGSGTRLTVV.